This TCR beta chain was captured in a study of shared clonotypes between healthy human individuals. Regarding the study as a whole: Compared with memory subsets, naive subsets generally had larger estimated richness.

Each subset's genomic DNA was shared equally among a number of immunoSEQ plates. Assay used: immunoSEQ multiplex PCR; TCRdb lists only in-frame clones, some missing. The sample carries 2,500,000 or so clones, roughly 93% recorded once. In germline, CDR1 is SNHLY, CDR2 FYNNEI. This CDR3 spans 17 amino acids. Trimming took 4 bases from V and 2 from J; bases not matched to a gene: 3. Concerning this clone: Antigen unknown.

The gene calls are TRBV2 and TRBJ2-6; the match to TRBD2 covers 12 bases. Sequenced input: naive CD4+ T cells from PBMCs. The subset here: CD45RA+ positively selected. The TCR sequence derives from a man between 18 and 35 years old in good health. Some clones in this sample may be carry-over from other donors' samples. CDR3: CASSGLAGGPGANVLTF. The CDR3 DNA reads TGTGCCAGCAGTGGCCTAGCGGGAGGGCCTGGGGCCAACGTCCTGACTTTC.